This entry lists 17 T cell receptor beta chains sequenced from one sample in a study of graft-versus-host responses after intestinal transplantation. For these receptors, no antigen is known. Repertoires were generated with immunoSEQ multiplex PCR, while TCRdb's copy carries only in-frame clones and drops some. The sample holds about 110,000 clones, 90% to 95% seen once. Sequenced material: unstimulated CD8+ T cells sorted from spleen or lymph node cells, taken before transplant. These receptors were collected from a human donor who was the organ donor for an intestinal transplant.

Worth noting for this clone: The sample holds other DNA sequences that translate to the same CDR3. The CDR3 DNA reads as TGTGCCAGCAGCCCCTTAGCGGGAGGCCCCACAGATACGCAGTATTTT. This encodes CASSPLAGGPTDTQYF. The J gene is TRBJ2-3, the V gene TRBV9; 10 bases agree with TRBD2. V lost 4 bases, J lost 2 bases, and 7 bases stayed unmatched. This CDR3 contains 16 residues. Germline CDR1 is SGDLS and CDR2 is YYNGEE.

This sequence joins TRBV4-2 and TRBJ2-7; 8 nucleotides line up with TRBD1. CDR1 is LGHNA, CDR2 YNFKEQ, per germline. The ends lost 4 bases at V and 2 bases at J; junction bases unmatched: 4. The CDR3 extends over 14 amino acids. CDR3 residues: CASSPTGVPYEQYF. CDR3 in DNA: TGTGCCAGCAGCCCGACAGGGGTCCCCTACGAGCAGTACTTC.

This clone was counted a single time. The chain combines TRBV4-1 with TRBJ2-2, with D perhaps matching TRBD2 (5 bases). V was cut by 3 bases and J by 6 bases, with 8 bases left in between. CDR3 size: 13 residues. The germline V gene encodes CDR1 MGHRA and CDR2 YSYEKL. The CDR3 is CASSHLGAGELFF. CDR3 sequence (DNA): TGCGCCAGCAGCCACCTCGGGGCCGGGGAGCTGTTTTTT.

This sequence joins TRBV6-5 and TRBJ1-1; no clear D. Germline values: CDR1 MNHEY, CDR2 SVGAGI. Deletions cut 0 bases from V and 1 base from J, with 12 bases between. The CDR3 extends over 16 amino acids. The CDR3 region is CASSYSIFPGNTEAFF. CDR3 bases: TGTGCCAGCAGTTACTCGATATTCCCGGGGAACACTGAAGCTTTCTTT.

V gene TRBV9 combines with J gene TRBJ2-7, with 7 bases matching TRBD2. V trimming: 3 bases; J trimming: 4 bases; junction bases outside the gene matches: 1. The CDR3 is made up of 12 amino acids. The germline gives CDR1 SGDLS, CDR2 YYNGEE. The CDR3 loop is CASSGSGYEQYF. The CDR3 DNA is TGTGCCAGCAGCGGTAGCGGGTACGAGCAGTACTTC.

The chain recombines TRBV9 with TRBJ2-1, with TRBD2 matching 9 bases. J lost 4 bases, V lost 3 bases, and 8 bases had no gene match. This CDR3 contains 16 residues. CDR1 is SGDLS, CDR2 YYNGEE, per germline. DNA for the CDR3: TGTGCCAGCAGCGGGGAGGGACTAGCACTTTACAATGAGCAGTTCTTC. Translating gives CASSGEGLALYNEQFF. The whole variable domain, remainder taken from reference TRBV9 and TRBJ2-1, is DSGVTQTPKHLITATGQRVTLRCSPRSGDLSVYWYQQSLDQGLQFLIQYYNGEERAKGNILERFSAQQFPDLHSELNLSSLELGDSALYFCASSGEGLALYNEQFFGPGTRLTVL.

CDR3: CSVLTGQGLGTSGDPRGYEQYF. The CDR3 DNA sequence: TGCAGCGTTTTGACGGGGCAGGGCCTGGGGACTAGCGGGGACCCAAGGGGCTACGAGCAGTACTTC. The V call is TRBV29-1, the J call TRBJ2-7; 13 bases align to TRBD2. Germline V gene data show CDR1 as SQVTM and CDR2 as ANQGSEA. The CDR3 spans 22 residues. The ends lost 5 bases at V and 3 bases at J; junction bases unmatched: 28.

J is TRBJ1-2 and V is TRBV28, with D maybe TRBD1 (5 bases). CDR3 length: 14 amino acids. The V gene lost 5 bases and the J gene lost 7 bases, with 17 bases spanning the gap. Germline V gene data show CDR1 as MDHEN and CDR2 as SYDVKM. The CDR3 DNA is TGTGCCAGCAGTCCCTGGGGACTGGAGCGTGGCTACACCTTC. Encoded protein: CASSPWGLERGYTF.

V is TRBV7-8 and J is TRBJ1-1; D perhaps matches TRBD1 (5 bases). Trimming removed 2 bases at V and 1 base at J, with 11 bases between. Germline V gives CDR1 SGHVS, CDR2 FQNEAQ. The CDR3 contains 15 residues. The CDR3 DNA reads as TGTGCCAGCAGCTTAACTCAGGGAAAGAACACTGAAGCTTTCTTT. Translated: CASSLTQGKNTEAFF.

V gene TRBV9 combines with J gene TRBJ1-4; a possible D gene is TRBD1 (5 bases). The CDR3 runs 13 residues. The germline gives CDR1 SGDLS, CDR2 YYNGEE. V dropped 5 bases and J dropped 4 bases, with 9 bases sitting between them. CDR3 DNA sequence: TGTGCCAGCAGTCCAGGGAATAATGAAAAACTGTTTTTT. Translation gives CASSPGNNEKLFF.

This chain links TRBV19 with TRBJ1-2; D not resolved. Trimming took off 6 bases at V and 4 bases at J, with 15 bases between the two ends. In germline, CDR1 is LNHDA, CDR2 SQIVND (reference sequence). This CDR3 comprises 14 residues. CDR3 DNA sequence: TGTGCCAGTAGCCCGGTAGCCCCCCTCTATGGCTACACCTTC. As protein: CASSPVAPLYGYTF.

The J gene is TRBJ1-5, the V gene TRBV28, with D possibly matching TRBD1 (5 bases). V was cut by 1 base and J by 2 bases, with 21 bases left in between. Germline V lookup: CDR1 MDHEN, CDR2 SYDVKM. This CDR3 has 19 residues. CDR3 sequence reads: CASSLFRWGRIRGNQPQHF. CDR3 DNA sequence: TGTGCCAGCAGTTTATTTAGGTGGGGCCGCATCAGGGGCAATCAGCCCCAGCATTTT.

This chain uses TRBV6-1 with TRBJ2-1; 8 nucleotides match TRBD2. With 8 bases clipped from V and 3 bases from J, the junction kept 6 bases outside the gene matches. From germline, CDR1 is MNHNS and CDR2 SASEGT. This CDR3 region has 14 residues. This chain's CDR3 is CASALAVNYNEQFF. CDR3 DNA: TGTGCCAGCGCACTAGCGGTCAACTACAATGAGCAGTTCTTC.

This chain joins TRBV18 and TRBJ2-7; D gene ambiguous. The ends were cut back, 6 bases at V and 4 bases at J, with 19 bases in the middle. Germline V gives CDR1 KGHSH, CDR2 LQKENI. The CDR3 consists of 15 residues. DNA of the CDR3: TGTGCCAGCTCGCGCGACCGCGGCAGTCTTTACGAGCAGTACTTC. Translation gives CASSRDRGSLYEQYF.

This rearrangement joins TRBV5-1 to TRBJ2-5; D possibly corresponds to TRBD2 (5 bases). CDR3 length: 15 residues. V was cut by 5 bases and J by 7 bases, with 21 bases left in between. CDR1 and CDR2 (germline): SGHRS, YFSETQ. The CDR3 DNA sequence: TGCGCCAGCAGTTTAAAGGGCTATCCCCGGGGGACCCAGTACTTC. It specifies CASSLKGYPRGTQYF.

The chain carries TRBV7-2 and TRBJ2-7; TRBD1 or TRBD2 may be the D gene (6 bases each). Trimming took 1 base from V and 2 from J, leaving 18 bases between them. The V gene's germline CDR1 is SGHTA and CDR2 FQGNSA. The length of the CDR3 is 17 residues. The CDR3, as DNA: TGTGCCAGCAGCTTAGTCGGGGGATGGGGACACCCCTACGAGCAGTACTTC. Translating gives CASSLVGGWGHPYEQYF.

The V call is TRBV19, the J call TRBJ1-1; D is possibly TRBD1 (5 bases). The CDR3 has 15 residues. CDR1 and CDR2 (germline): LNHDA, SQIVND (reference sequence). The ends were cut back, 6 bases at V and 0 bases at J, with 14 bases in the middle. For the CDR3, the DNA is TGTGCCAGTAGCGACAGTTTGGGGATGAACACTGAAGCTTTCTTT. Residues: CASSDSLGMNTEAFF. Complete variable domain (other parts from reference TRBV19 and TRBJ1-1): DGGITQSPKYLFRKEGQNVTLSCEQNLNHDAMYWYRQDPGQGLRLIYYSQIVNDFQKGDIAEGYSVSREKKESFPLTVTSAQKNPTAFYLCASSDSLGMNTEAFFGQGTRLTVV.